The 14 T cell receptor beta chains below all came from one sample that was sequenced in a study of blood T cell repertoires in COVID-19. The protocol was immunoSEQ multiplex PCR, while the TCRdb copy is restricted to in-frame clones and leaves out a portion. The data hold under 350,000 clones, with approximately 90% observed a single time. Sample: peripheral blood. The receptors here all came from a middle-aged man with acute or convalescent COVID-19.

V gene TRBV2 combines with J gene TRBJ2-7; D not certain. This CDR3 has 14 amino acids. V was clipped by 6 bases and J by 4 bases, with 16 bases between them. The germline CDR1 and CDR2 sequences are SNHLY and FYNNEI. The chain's CDR3 is CASSVKVTGYEQYF. CDR3 sequence (DNA): TGTGCCAGCAGCGTTAAAGTGACTGGGTACGAGCAGTACTTC.

This rearrangement joins TRBV6-5 to TRBJ1-2; D gene ambiguous. There are 15 residues in the CDR3. V lost 5 bases, J lost 0 bases, and 13 bases lay in between. Per the germline V gene, CDR1 is MNHEY and CDR2 is SVGAGI. CDR3 sequence reads: CASSLTPGTNYGYTF. The CDR3 region has the DNA TGTGCCAGCAGTCTTACCCCCGGGACTAACTATGGCTACACCTTC.

This sequence joins TRBV19 and TRBJ2-7, with a weak D call TRBD1 (6 bases). This CDR3 has 14 residues. V dropped 4 bases and J dropped 5 bases, with 15 bases sitting between them. Germline-derived CDR1 and CDR2 are LNHDA and SQIVND (reference sequence). CDR3 sequence reads: CASSSRDILNEQYF. The CDR3 DNA reads TGTGCCAGTAGTAGCCGGGACATATTAAACGAGCAGTACTTC. The whole variable domain, filled in from reference TRBV19 and TRBJ2-7, reads DGGITQSPKYLFRKEGQNVTLSCEQNLNHDAMYWYRQDPGQGLRLIYYSQIVNDFQKGDIAEGYSVSREKKESFPLTVTSAQKNPTAFYLCASSSRDILNEQYFGPGTRLTVT.

V and J are TRBV6-1 and TRBJ1-6; the D gene is possibly TRBD1 (5 bases). Trimming took off 4 bases at V and 0 bases at J, with 13 bases between the two ends. The length of the CDR3 is 17 residues. Per germline, CDR1 MNHNS and CDR2 SASEGT. CDR3 DNA sequence: TGTGCCAGCAGTGGGGGACTGTTTCCCTCCTATAATTCACCCCTCCACTTT. This translates into CASSGGLFPSYNSPLHF.

The V gene is TRBV12-3 or TRBV12-4, the J gene TRBJ2-1; D is undetermined. Trimming removed 7 bases at V and 10 bases at J, with 14 bases between. This CDR3 has 12 residues. CDR3 DNA sequence: TGTGCCAGCATCCTACCCCCCGGGGAGCAGTTCTTC. Amino acids: CASILPPGEQFF.

This clone was detected only a few times. This rearrangement joins TRBV9 to TRBJ1-5; D is unresolved. This CDR3 comprises 15 residues. Germline V gene sequence: CDR1 SGDLS, CDR2 YYNGEE. V shed 5 bases and J shed 0 bases, with 12 bases lying between them. Here the CDR3 reads CASSSGPSSNQPQHF. CDR3 sequence (DNA): TGTGCCAGCAGTTCAGGCCCAAGTAGCAATCAGCCCCAGCATTTT.

This clone appeared a few times. The rearrangement links TRBV5-1 to TRBJ2-1, with D perhaps TRBD2 (6 bases). Germline loops: CDR1 SGHRS, CDR2 YFSETQ. This CDR3 comprises 15 residues. V shed 7 bases and J shed 2 bases, with 16 bases lying between them. The CDR3 coding sequence is TGCGCCAGCTGGGTGGGTAGCGGAGCCTACAATGAGCAGTTCTTC. It specifies CASWVGSGAYNEQFF.

The rearrangement uses TRBV7-6 and TRBJ2-2; TRBD1 might be the D (5 bases). V gave up 7 bases and J gave up 8 bases, with 14 bases separating them. Germline CDR1 is SGHVS and CDR2 is FNYEAQ. The CDR3 consists of 13 residues. Here the CDR3 reads CASIPRRGGELFF. The CDR3 bases are TGTGCCAGCATCCCTAGAAGGGGTGGGGAGCTGTTTTTT.

The gene calls are TRBV18 and TRBJ2-5; TRBD2 agrees at 7 bases. Germline CDR1 reads KGHSH; CDR2 reads LQKENI. V gave up 2 bases and J gave up 0 bases; unmatched junction bases: 6. The CDR3 is made up of 16 amino acids. For the CDR3, the DNA is TGTGCCAGCTCACCAAAGCGGGGACCGTACCAAGAGACCCAGTACTTC. This sequence encodes CASSPKRGPYQETQYF.

The sample holds one count of this clone. The V call is TRBV2, the J call TRBJ2-1; perhaps TRBD2 as D (6 bases). This CDR3 region has 12 residues. The V gene's germline CDR1 is SNHLY and CDR2 FYNNEI. V lost 1 base, J lost 15 bases, and 13 bases lay in between. The CDR3 protein is CASSEDGFSGFF. The CDR3 DNA follows: TGTGCCAGCAGTGAAGACGGGTTTAGCGGGTTCTTC.

To note about this clone: An end of the junction does not agree with germline; a read error may underlie this. The CDR3 loop reads CASGLSWDSSGDF. In DNA form, the CDR3 reads TGTGCTAGTGGTTTGTCATGGGACAGCTCAGGTGATTTT. The V gene is TRBV12-5, the J gene TRBJ2-3, with TRBD1 matching 7 bases. Germline loops: CDR1 LGHNT, CDR2 FRNRAP. This CDR3 has 13 amino acids.

The V gene is TRBV7-2, the J gene TRBJ1-3; D is unresolved. CDR3 length: 16 amino acids. V lost 5 bases and J 1 base, leaving 15 bases between the germline ends. Per the germline V gene, CDR1 is SGHTA and CDR2 is FQGNSA. In nucleotides, the CDR3 is TGTGCCAGCAGCATGCAGCACCGGGTGTCTGGAAACACCATATATTTT. It translates to CASSMQHRVSGNTIYF.

V gene TRBV6-5 combines with J gene TRBJ1-6, with D perhaps matching TRBD1 (6 bases). V shed 2 bases and J shed 6 bases, with 11 bases lying between them. CDR1 is MNHEY, CDR2 SVGAGI, per germline. This CDR3 contains 15 residues. The CDR3 DNA reads as TGTGCCAGCAGTTACGAGGGAGGGGGTAATTCACCCCTCCACTTT. Protein: CASSYEGGGNSPLHF.

The table lists this clone with a few counts. CDR3 sequence reads: CARSYPSLQSSYEQYF. CDR3 nucleotides: TGTGCCAGGTCCTACCCGTCACTACAAAGCTCCTACGAGCAGTACTTC. V and J are TRBV6-4 and TRBJ2-7; D not certain. This CDR3 is built from 16 residues. CDR1 and CDR2 (germline): MRHNA, SNTAGT. Trimming left V 9 bases short and J 0 bases short, with 21 bases between.